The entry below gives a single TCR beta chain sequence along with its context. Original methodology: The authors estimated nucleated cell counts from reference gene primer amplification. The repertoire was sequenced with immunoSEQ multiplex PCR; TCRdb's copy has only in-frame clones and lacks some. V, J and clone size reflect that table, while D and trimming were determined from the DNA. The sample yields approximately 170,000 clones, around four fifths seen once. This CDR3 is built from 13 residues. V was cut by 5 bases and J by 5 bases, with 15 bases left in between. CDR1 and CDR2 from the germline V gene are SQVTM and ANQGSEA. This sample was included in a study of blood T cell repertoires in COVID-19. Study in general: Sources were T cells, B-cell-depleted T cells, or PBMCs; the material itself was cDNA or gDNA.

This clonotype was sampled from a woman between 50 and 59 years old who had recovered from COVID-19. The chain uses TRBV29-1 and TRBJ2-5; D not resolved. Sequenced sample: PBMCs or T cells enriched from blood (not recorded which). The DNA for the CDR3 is TGCAGCGTTTCCAGGCGTCTTGGGGAGACCCAGTACTTC. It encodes CSVSRRLGETQYF.